These 27 T cell receptor beta chains came from one sample sequenced in a study of T cell responses to AZD1222 COVID-19 vaccine. This table comes from immunoSEQ multiplex PCR, and its TCRdb copy is limited to in-frame clones, with some not included. The data show approximately 90,000 clones, roughly nine tenths seen once. The input for sequencing was peripheral blood, taken on day 0 of AZD1222 vaccination. All receptors derive from an adult in good health.

The gene calls are TRBV2 and TRBJ2-5; TRBD2 matches at 13 bases. This CDR3 is 15 amino acids long. Trimming at V came to 6 bases and at J to 10 bases, leaving 11 bases not matched to a gene. Germline V gene data show CDR1 as SNHLY and CDR2 as FYNNEI. The DNA for the CDR3 is TGTGCCAGCAGCCTCGGACTAGCGGGGGCCCAGGGCCAGTACTTC. It encodes CASSLGLAGAQGQYF.

The J gene is TRBJ1-2, the V gene TRBV28; no firm D call. Germline values: CDR1 MDHEN, CDR2 SYDVKM. The CDR3 totals 14 residues. V dropped 5 bases and J dropped 5 bases, with 15 bases sitting between them. The CDR3 nucleotides are TGTGCCAGCAGTCAACAGCGCGGAGGGTATGGCTACACCTTC. It codes for CASSQQRGGYGYTF.

The chain recombines TRBV10-2 with TRBJ2-3; D gene ambiguous. CDR1 is WSHSY and CDR2 is SAAADI in the germline V gene. This CDR3 contains 11 residues. V was clipped by 6 bases and J by 2 bases, with 3 bases between them. CDR3 DNA: TGCGCCAGCAGCCTCACAGATACGCAGTATTTT. Protein sequence: CASSLTDTQYF.

This clone was recorded once. This rearrangement joins TRBV6-5 to TRBJ1-2; no firm D call. Trimming took 7 bases from V and 4 from J, leaving 19 bases between them. The CDR3 sequence is 15 residues long. Per the germline V gene, CDR1 is MNHEY and CDR2 is SVGAGI. The CDR3 DNA reads as TGTGCCAGCATTTCCTTTACGGCGGCACCCTATGGCTACACCTTC. Amino acid sequence: CASISFTAAPYGYTF.

The chain carries TRBV6-2 or TRBV6-3 and TRBJ2-1, with D perhaps TRBD1 (6 bases). Germline V CDR1 and CDR2: MNHEY, SVGEGT. V dropped 0 bases and J dropped 4 bases, with 13 bases sitting between them. This CDR3 is 16 amino acids long. CDR3 residues: CASSYSIVRGYNEQFF. The DNA of the CDR3 is TGTGCCAGCAGTTACTCGATCGTGAGGGGGTACAATGAGCAGTTCTTC.

This rearrangement joins TRBV6-5 to TRBJ1-2, with D possibly TRBD1 on 5 matching bases. Germline CDR1 reads MNHEY; CDR2 reads SVGAGI. The CDR3 has 13 amino acids. V dropped 7 bases and J dropped 7 bases, with 16 bases sitting between them. CDR3 amino acids: CASTPQGFRGYTF. The CDR3 nucleotides are TGTGCCAGCACCCCGCAGGGATTCCGTGGCTACACCTTC.

The chain joins TRBV5-1 to TRBJ2-7; 8 nucleotides agree with TRBD1. The CDR3 has 13 amino acids. V was clipped by 4 bases and J by 6 bases; unmatched bases: 6. Germline CDR1 reads SGHRS; CDR2 reads YFSETQ. CDR3: CASSEGQAFEQYF. Here the CDR3 DNA reads TGCGCCAGCAGCGAGGGACAGGCCTTCGAGCAGTACTTC.

V usage is TRBV5-1 and J usage is TRBJ2-1; D ambiguous. V lost 4 bases to trimming and J lost 5 bases, with 13 bases between them. The CDR3 covers 14 residues. Germline lookup yields CDR1 SGHRS and CDR2 YFSETQ. CDR3 amino acids: CASSVGKLDNEQFF. The CDR3, as DNA: TGCGCCAGCAGCGTAGGGAAACTGGACAATGAGCAGTTCTTC.

The J gene is TRBJ2-1, the V gene TRBV6-6; weak D call: TRBD1 (6 bases). V shed 2 bases and J shed 3 bases, with 11 bases lying between them. CDR1 is MNHNY and CDR2 is SVGAGI in the germline V gene (reference sequence). There are 15 residues in the CDR3. CDR3 in amino acids: CASSYGATGYNEQFF. CDR3 DNA sequence: TGTGCCAGCAGTTACGGGGCGACAGGCTACAATGAGCAGTTCTTC.

The CDR3 reads CASSIDRGTEKLFF. The CDR3 DNA reads as TGTGCCAGCAGTATTGACAGGGGGACTGAAAAACTGTTTTTT. The chain is built from TRBV6-5 and TRBJ1-4; 9 bases fit TRBD1. J was trimmed by 7 bases and V by 5 bases; bases with no gene match: 5. Germline values: CDR1 MNHEY, CDR2 SVGAGI. This CDR3 has 14 residues.

The chain employs TRBV9 and TRBJ1-6; D not resolved. This CDR3 contains 15 residues. Germline assignment: CDR1 SGDLS and CDR2 YYNGEE. Trimming took 0 bases from V and 8 from J, leaving 12 bases between them. CDR3 residues: CASSVGGNYDSPLHF. The CDR3 coding sequence is TGTGCCAGCAGCGTAGGAGGCAATTACGATTCACCCCTCCACTTT.

The CDR3 DNA reads TGCGCCAGCAGCTCACGCCTCGGAGGGACTGAAGCTTTCTTT. It translates to CASSSRLGGTEAFF. V is TRBV4-1 and J is TRBJ1-1; no clear D. Germline values: CDR1 MGHRA, CDR2 YSYEKL. The ends were cut back, 5 bases at V and 5 bases at J, with 15 bases in the middle. The CDR3 spans 14 residues.

This rearrangement joins TRBV5-8 to TRBJ2-5; D not resolved. With 4 bases removed from V and 7 bases from J, the gap between germline ends came to 17 bases. CDR3 length: 14 residues. Germline V gene data show CDR1 as SGHTS and CDR2 as YDEGEE. The CDR3: CASSPGAIPGTQYF. CDR3 coding DNA: TGTGCCAGCAGCCCTGGCGCCATCCCAGGGACCCAGTACTTC.

This rearrangement joins TRBV11-3 to TRBJ2-1, with D perhaps matching TRBD2 (6 bases). Per the germline V gene, CDR1 is SGHNT and CDR2 is YENEEA. This CDR3 is 17 amino acids long. The germline V and J ends were trimmed by 4 bases and 6 bases, with 22 bases remaining between them. DNA for the CDR3: TGTGCCAGCAGCTCGCACTCAGGGTTCGAGGGAGGCAATGAGCAGTTCTTC. Translating it yields CASSSHSGFEGGNEQFF.

The chain employs TRBV3-1 (or the pseudogene TRBV3-2) and TRBJ1-6; D is ambiguous. Germline loops: CDR1 LGHDT, CDR2 YNNKEL (reference sequence). There are 16 residues in the CDR3. V was shortened by 1 base and J by 6 bases, with 13 bases between the two germline ends. Here the CDR3 DNA reads TGTGCCAGCAGCCAAGCAGGTAGCTCGGGTAATTCACCCCTCCACTTT. Encoded protein: CASSQAGSSGNSPLHF.

V usage is TRBV18 and J usage is TRBJ1-1, with 7 bases that match TRBD1. With 5 bases clipped from V and 0 bases from J, the junction kept 6 bases outside the gene matches. The CDR3 is 15 amino acids. CDR1 KGHSH and CDR2 LQKENI come from the germline V gene. CDR3 in DNA: TGTGCCAGCTCAGCCGGGACAGTCATGAACACTGAAGCTTTCTTT. This encodes CASSAGTVMNTEAFF. The complete variable domain, with remaining parts taken from reference TRBV18 and TRBJ1-1, reads NAGVMQNPRHLVRRRGQEARLRCSPMKGHSHVYWYRQLPEEGLKFMVYLQKENIIDESGMPKERFSAEFPKEGPSILRIQQVVRGDSAAYFCASSAGTVMNTEAFFGQGTRLTVV.

J is TRBJ1-5 and V is TRBV6-1; the D gene is possibly TRBD1 (5 bases). Germline loops: CDR1 MNHNS, CDR2 SASEGT. The CDR3 runs to 14 residues. V lost 2 bases and J 6 bases, leaving 11 bases between the germline ends. The CDR3 sequence: CASSESEGLQPQHF. The DNA for the CDR3 is TGTGCCAGCAGTGAATCCGAGGGGCTTCAGCCCCAGCATTTT.

The chain carries TRBV18 and TRBJ2-7; no clear D. V lost 0 bases and J lost 3, with 9 bases in between. Germline CDR1 and CDR2: KGHSH and LQKENI. The CDR3 length is 14 residues. CDR3 in DNA: TGTGCCAGCTCACCACCGGGCTCCGGCTACGAGCAGTACTTC. Translated, it gives CASSPPGSGYEQYF.

In this sample, this clone turned up once. The J gene is TRBJ1-4, the V gene TRBV3-1 (or the pseudogene TRBV3-2); 12 positions agree with TRBD1. Germline V lookup: CDR1 LGHDT, CDR2 YNNKEL (reference sequence). The CDR3 sequence is 15 residues long. Trimming took 3 bases from V and 6 from J; bases not matched to a gene: 2. CDR3 amino acids: CASSHGTGGYEKLFF. CDR3 in DNA: TGTGCCAGCAGCCACGGGACAGGGGGCTATGAAAAACTGTTTTTT.

The chain combines TRBV19 with TRBJ1-3, with 7 positions matching TRBD1. The germline gives CDR1 LNHDA, CDR2 SQIVND (reference sequence). This CDR3 is 15 amino acids long. J gave up 2 bases and V 6 bases, and 7 bases lay outside the gene matches. CDR3 coding DNA: TGTGCCAGTAGGCTACCCGGGACAGCTGGAAACACCATATATTTT. It codes for CASRLPGTAGNTIYF.

The genes are TRBV14 and TRBJ1-2; the D is unclear. The germline CDR1 and CDR2 sequences are SGHDN and FVKESK. Trimming shortened V by 4 bases and J by 6 bases, and 18 bases separated the two germline ends. The CDR3 runs 15 residues. CDR3 nucleotides: TGTGCCAGCAGCCCCTCCGGGCCCCCCGGTCATGGCTACACCTTC. Protein sequence: CASSPSGPPGHGYTF.

The chain is built from TRBV2 and TRBJ1-6; no clear D. Germline CDR1 reads SNHLY; CDR2 reads FYNNEI. CDR3 size: 13 residues. V lost 6 bases and J lost 6, with 9 bases in between. CDR3 protein: CASRASLNSPLHF. CDR3 nucleotides: TGTGCCAGCAGGGCTTCCCTTAATTCACCCCTCCACTTT.

The chain recombines TRBV12-5 with TRBJ2-2, with TRBD2 matching over 9 bases. V was pared by 6 bases and J by 5 bases, with 4 bases of the junction left unmatched. The CDR3 has 14 amino acids. Looked up from germline, CDR1 is LGHNT and CDR2 is FRNRAP. The CDR3 here is CASGSSGRTGELFF. CDR3 bases: TGTGCTAGTGGAAGTAGCGGGAGAACCGGGGAGCTGTTTTTT.

J is TRBJ1-2 and V is TRBV15; D is unresolved. Germline values: CDR1 LNHNV, CDR2 YYDKDF (reference sequence). The ends were cut back, 4 bases at V and 4 bases at J, with 13 bases in the middle. The CDR3 runs 14 residues. The CDR3 DNA sequence: TGTGCCACCAGCATCGGGTCGGTTGGCTATGGCTACACCTTC. Translating gives CATSIGSVGYGYTF.

This chain joins TRBV5-1 and TRBJ1-1; the match to TRBD1 covers 10 bases. The germline V gene encodes CDR1 SGHRS and CDR2 YFSETQ. The CDR3 runs to 19 residues. V trimming: 5 bases; J trimming: 1 base; junction bases outside the gene matches: 17. The CDR3 spells CASSFKPPGQGSRNTEAFF. The CDR3 DNA sequence: TGCGCCAGCAGTTTCAAACCTCCGGGACAGGGGTCCCGGAACACTGAAGCTTTCTTT.

V gene TRBV9 combines with J gene TRBJ2-3, with TRBD1 matching over 7 bases. V shed 4 bases, J shed 2 bases, and the junction held 1 base outside the gene matches. The germline CDR1 and CDR2 sequences are SGDLS and YYNGEE. This CDR3 region has 13 residues. CDR3: CASSRGLTDTQYF. The CDR3 DNA follows: TGTGCCAGCAGCAGGGGGCTCACAGATACGCAGTATTTT.

CDR3 nucleotides: TGCGCCAGCAGCTTGAGTTGGACTAGATCAGAGACCCAGTACTTC. It is translated as CASSLSWTRSETQYF. The chain couples TRBV5-1 to TRBJ2-5; TRBD2 matches 7 bases. Germline assignment: CDR1 SGHRS and CDR2 YFSETQ. Trimming removed 1 base from V and 4 bases from J; junction bases left unmatched: 7. The CDR3 runs 15 residues.